Below are 8 T cell receptor beta chains sequenced from a single sample in a study of cytomegalovirus exposure and HLA in healthy donors. A multiplex PCR was run with 60 Vbeta primers and 13 Jbeta primers. Only in-frame clones appear in the TCRdb table, and some are missing; sequencing was by immunoSEQ multiplex PCR. This sample's clone table lists around 210,000 clones. Source material: PBMCs. All receptors derive from a girl between 2 and 10 years old in good health and CMV-seropositive.

As to this clone: The CDR3 does not close with the conserved phenylalanine or tryptophan, likely indicating a read error. The V and J genes are TRBV5-4 and TRBJ2-7; D might be TRBD2 (6 bases). This CDR3 has 14 residues. V shed 0 bases and J shed 6 bases, with 13 bases lying between them. Germline CDR1 and CDR2: SGHNT and YYREEE (reference sequence). CDR3 protein: CASSLAPGDGEQYL. DNA for the CDR3: TGTGCCAGCAGCTTGGCTCCGGGGGACGGCGAGCAGTACCTC.

The chain has TRBV12-5 and TRBJ2-3, with D unclear. CDR1 is LGHNT, CDR2 FRNRAP, per germline. The CDR3 runs to 14 residues. Trimming removed 2 bases at V and 0 bases at J, with 6 bases between. The CDR3 DNA reads as TGTGCTAGTGGTTTGTACGGGAGCACAGATACGCAGTATTTT. Its translation is CASGLYGSTDTQYF.

This chain uses TRBV13 with TRBJ1-4, with D unresolved. Trimming stripped 0 bases from V and 7 bases from J, with 6 bases between. The CDR3 contains 13 residues. From germline, CDR1 is PRHDT and CDR2 FYEKMQ (reference sequence). CDR3 coding DNA: TGTGCCAGCAGCTTAGGCCGGTCTGAAAAACTGTTTTTT. The encoded protein is CASSLGRSEKLFF.

The V and J genes are TRBV6-1 and TRBJ1-1, with 7 positions matching TRBD1. V was clipped by 2 bases and J by 0 bases; unmatched bases: 6. This CDR3 comprises 16 residues. Germline loops: CDR1 MNHNS, CDR2 SASEGT. CDR3 nucleotides: TGTGCCAGCAGTGAATTTAGGGGGCCGATGAACACTGAAGCTTTCTTT. Protein sequence: CASSEFRGPMNTEAFF.

This chain connects TRBV7-9 to TRBJ1-3; D uncertain. CDR1 SEHNR and CDR2 FQNEAQ come from the germline V gene (reference sequence). Trimming pared 4 bases from V and 8 bases from J, leaving 15 bases between. CDR3 length equals 14 residues. The CDR3 coding sequence is TGTGCCAGCAGCTACGGGGAACACTCGCACACCATATATTTT. Encoded protein: CASSYGEHSHTIYF. Combining the CDR3 with reference TRBV7-9 and TRBJ1-3 gives the whole variable domain DTGVSQNPRHKITKRGQNVTFRCDPISEHNRLYWYRQTLGQGPEFLTYFQNEAQLEKSRLLSDRFSAERPKGSFSTLEIQRTEQGDSAMYLCASSYGEHSHTIYFGEGSWLTVV.

The chain has TRBV6-6 and TRBJ2-5; a possible D gene is TRBD2 (6 bases). Trimming cost V 0 bases and J 4 bases, with 12 bases left between them. Germline V gives CDR1 MNHNY, CDR2 SVGAGI (reference sequence). This CDR3 region has 15 residues. The DNA for the CDR3 is TGTGCCAGCAGTTACTCACTAGCCAGAATAGAGACCCAGTACTTC. Translated: CASSYSLARIETQYF.

The J gene is TRBJ2-1, the V gene TRBV4-1, with TRBD2 as a possible D gene (6 bases). There are 17 residues in the CDR3. The germline V gene encodes CDR1 MGHRA and CDR2 YSYEKL. V lost 4 bases and J 2 bases, leaving 18 bases between the germline ends. The CDR3 region has the DNA TGCGCCAGCAGCCTACCGACCGCGGGGAGGACCTACAATGAGCAGTTCTTC. Translating gives CASSLPTAGRTYNEQFF.

The chain couples TRBV5-4 to TRBJ2-1, with 8 bases that match TRBD1. Per the germline V gene, CDR1 is SGHNT and CDR2 is YYREEE (reference sequence). J gave up 7 bases and V 4 bases, and 10 bases lay outside the gene matches. The CDR3 consists of 15 residues. The CDR3 DNA follows: TGTGCCAGCAGCATCCGGCAGGGGGCTGTTAATGAGCAGTTCTTC. This codes for CASSIRQGAVNEQFF.